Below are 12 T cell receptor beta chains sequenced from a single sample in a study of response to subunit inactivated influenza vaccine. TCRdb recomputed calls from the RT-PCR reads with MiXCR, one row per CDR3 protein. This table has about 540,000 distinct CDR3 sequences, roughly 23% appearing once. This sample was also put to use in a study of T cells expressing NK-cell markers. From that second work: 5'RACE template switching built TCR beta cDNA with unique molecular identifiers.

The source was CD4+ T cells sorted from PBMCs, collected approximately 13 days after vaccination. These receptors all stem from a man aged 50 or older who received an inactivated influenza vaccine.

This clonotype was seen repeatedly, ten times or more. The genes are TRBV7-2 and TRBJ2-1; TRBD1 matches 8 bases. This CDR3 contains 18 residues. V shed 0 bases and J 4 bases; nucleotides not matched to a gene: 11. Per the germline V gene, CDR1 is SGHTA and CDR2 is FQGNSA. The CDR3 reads CASSLAASGQGFYNEQFF. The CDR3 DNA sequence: TGTGCCAGCAGCTTAGCTGCTAGTGGACAGGGCTTTTACAATGAGCAGTTCTTC. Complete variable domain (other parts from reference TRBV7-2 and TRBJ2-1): GAGVSQSPSNKVTEKGKDVELRCDPISGHTALYWYRQSLGQGLEFLIYFQGNSAPDKSGLPSDRFSAERTGGSVSTLTIQRTQQEDSAVYLCASSLAASGQGFYNEQFFGPGTRLTVL.

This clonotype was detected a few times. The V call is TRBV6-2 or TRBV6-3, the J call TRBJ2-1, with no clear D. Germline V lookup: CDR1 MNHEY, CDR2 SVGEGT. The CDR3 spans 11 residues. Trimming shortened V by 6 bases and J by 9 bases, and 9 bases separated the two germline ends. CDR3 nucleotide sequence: TGTGCCAGCAGATTAGCCGGTGAGCAGTTCTTC. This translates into CASRLAGEQFF.

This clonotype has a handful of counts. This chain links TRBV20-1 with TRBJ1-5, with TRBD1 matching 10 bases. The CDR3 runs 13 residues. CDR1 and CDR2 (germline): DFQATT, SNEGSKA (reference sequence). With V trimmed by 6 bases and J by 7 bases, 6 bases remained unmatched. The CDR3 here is CSAAGQGMQPQHF. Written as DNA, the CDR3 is TGCAGTGCGGCGGGACAGGGGATGCAGCCCCAGCATTTT.

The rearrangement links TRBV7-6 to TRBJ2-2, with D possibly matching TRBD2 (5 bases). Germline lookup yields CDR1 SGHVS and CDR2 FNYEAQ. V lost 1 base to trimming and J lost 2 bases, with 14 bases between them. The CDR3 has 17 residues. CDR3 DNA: TGTGCCAGCAGCTTAGTGCCCACGGGGATCAACACCGGGGAGCTGTTTTTT. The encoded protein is CASSLVPTGINTGELFF. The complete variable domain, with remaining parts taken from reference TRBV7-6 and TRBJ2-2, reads GAGVSQSPRYKVTKRGQDVALRCDPISGHVSLYWYRQALGQGPEFLTYFNYEAQQDKSGLPNDRFSAERPEGSISTLTIQRTEQRDSAMYRCASSLVPTGINTGELFFGEGSRLTVL.

The CDR3 nucleotides read TGTGCCAGCAGCCGGCGGGACATCTCTGAAGCTTTCTTT. This gives the protein CASSRRDISEAFF. The chain recombines TRBV7-9 with TRBJ1-1; the D gene is possibly TRBD1 (6 bases). CDR3 length: 13 residues. CDR1 SEHNR and CDR2 FQNEAQ come from the germline V gene (reference sequence). Trimming cost V 5 bases and J 6 bases, with 13 bases left between them.

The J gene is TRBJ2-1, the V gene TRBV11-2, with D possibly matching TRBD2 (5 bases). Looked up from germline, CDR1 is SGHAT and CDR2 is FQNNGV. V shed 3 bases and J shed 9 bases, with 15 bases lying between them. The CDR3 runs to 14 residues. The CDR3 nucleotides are TGTGCCAGCAGCTTTATAAAGGATGGGAGTGAGCAGTTCTTC. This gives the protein CASSFIKDGSEQFF.

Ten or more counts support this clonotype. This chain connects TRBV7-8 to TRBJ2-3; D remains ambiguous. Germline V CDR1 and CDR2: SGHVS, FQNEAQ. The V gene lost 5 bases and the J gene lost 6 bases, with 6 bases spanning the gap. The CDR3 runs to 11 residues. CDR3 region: CASSPMDTQYF. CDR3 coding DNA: TGTGCCAGCAGCCCCATGGATACGCAGTATTTT.

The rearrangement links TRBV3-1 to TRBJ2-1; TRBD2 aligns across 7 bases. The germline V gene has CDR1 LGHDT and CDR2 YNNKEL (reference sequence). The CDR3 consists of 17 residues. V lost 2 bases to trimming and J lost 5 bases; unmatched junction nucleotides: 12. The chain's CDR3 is CASSQSAAAGEDNEQFF. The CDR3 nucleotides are TGTGCCAGCAGCCAATCGGCAGCTGCGGGAGAAGACAATGAGCAGTTCTTC.

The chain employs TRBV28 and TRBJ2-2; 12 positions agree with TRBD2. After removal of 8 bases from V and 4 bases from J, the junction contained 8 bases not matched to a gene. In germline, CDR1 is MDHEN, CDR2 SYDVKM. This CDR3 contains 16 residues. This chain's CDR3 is CASGLAGGPFTGELFF. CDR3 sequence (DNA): TGTGCCAGCGGGCTAGCGGGAGGGCCGTTCACCGGGGAGCTGTTTTTT.

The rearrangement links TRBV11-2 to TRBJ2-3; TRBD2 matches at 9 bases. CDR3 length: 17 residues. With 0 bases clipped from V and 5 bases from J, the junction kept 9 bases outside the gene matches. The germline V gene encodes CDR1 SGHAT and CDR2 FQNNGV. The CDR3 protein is CASSLERAGGPGDTQYF. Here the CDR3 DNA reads TGTGCCAGCAGCTTAGAACGGGCGGGGGGGCCCGGAGATACGCAGTATTTT.

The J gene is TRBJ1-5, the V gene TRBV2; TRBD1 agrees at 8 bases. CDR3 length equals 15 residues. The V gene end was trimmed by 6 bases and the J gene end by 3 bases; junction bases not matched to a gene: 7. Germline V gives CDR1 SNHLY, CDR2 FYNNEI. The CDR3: CASSYPDRVNQPQHF. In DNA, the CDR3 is TGTGCCAGCAGCTATCCGGACAGGGTCAATCAGCCCCAGCATTTT.

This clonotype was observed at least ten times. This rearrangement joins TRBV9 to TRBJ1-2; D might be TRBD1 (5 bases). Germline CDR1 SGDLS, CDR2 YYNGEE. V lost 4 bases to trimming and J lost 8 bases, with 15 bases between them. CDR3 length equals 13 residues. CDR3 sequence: CASSPGGRSGYTF. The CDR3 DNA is TGTGCCAGCAGCCCGGGGGGGAGATCCGGCTACACCTTC.